Ten or more counts support the clone carrying this T cell receptor beta chain. Its cognate antigen is unknown. Time point here: patch test 1, 2 weeks after DPC sensitization. The treatment is: therapeutic diphenylcyclopropenone sensitization with weekly scalp DPC. This specimen belongs to a study of human T cells and chemical hapten exposure. Study background: DPC (0.01%) was patch tested on the upper back and read at 6 days. Study findings and constraints: Having alopecia, donors may respond immunologically unlike healthy people.

TCRdb processed the RACE reads anew with MiXCR; each CDR3 protein has one entry. The sample records roughly 360,000 distinct CDR3 sequences, approximately 5.1% being singletons. The CDR3 totals 14 residues. V dropped 2 bases and J dropped 16 bases, with 21 bases sitting between them. Germline values: CDR1 MNHEY, CDR2 SMNVEV (reference sequence). The clonotype comes from a woman aged 50 to 60 with alopecia areata. Some clones in this sample may be carry-over from other donors' samples. The V call is TRBV27, the J call TRBJ1-3; no firm D call. The sequencing used whole blood, collected in connection with sensitization to the hapten diphenylcyclopropenone (DPC). CDR3: CASSLAGTSGMLYF. The DNA of the CDR3 is TGTGCCAGCAGTTTAGCCGGAACCTCTGGGATGTTGTATTTT.